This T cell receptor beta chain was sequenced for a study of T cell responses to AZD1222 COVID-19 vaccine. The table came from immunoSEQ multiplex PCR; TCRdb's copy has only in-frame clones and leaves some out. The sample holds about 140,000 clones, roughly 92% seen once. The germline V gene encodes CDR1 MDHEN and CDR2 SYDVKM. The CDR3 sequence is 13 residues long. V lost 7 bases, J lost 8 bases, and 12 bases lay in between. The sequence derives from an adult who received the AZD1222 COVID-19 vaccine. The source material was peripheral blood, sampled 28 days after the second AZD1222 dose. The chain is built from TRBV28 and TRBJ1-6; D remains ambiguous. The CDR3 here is CASIRASYSPLHF. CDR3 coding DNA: TGTGCCAGCATAAGGGCATCGTATTCACCCCTCCACTTT.